These 3 T cell receptor beta chains share one sample of origin, sequenced in a study of beta chain features in type 1 diabetes. As every portion of the isolated RNA was reverse transcribed, the sequencing read expressed TCRB transcripts. Generated by immunoSEQ multiplex PCR, the TCRdb table keeps only in-frame clones and is missing some. This sample carries some 280,000 clones, 13% to 15% of them seen once, and the ten largest clones take about 0.017%. Findings and caveats of the study: TCRB CDR3s from Type 1 diabetes patients were moderately but significantly shorter in all four CD4+ subsets.

These TCRs are of unknown antigen specificity. Sequencing used naive CD4+ T cells from blood. These receptors all stem from a man aged 25 to 40 with type 1 diabetes.

The gene calls are TRBV28 and TRBJ2-1, with 14 bases that match TRBD2. Germline V gives CDR1 MDHEN, CDR2 SYDVKM. This CDR3 region has 15 residues. After removal of 5 bases from V and 8 bases from J, the junction contained 5 bases not matched to a gene. The CDR3 bases are TGTGCCAGCAGTCCAGGGACTAGCGGGAGAGATGAGCAGTTCTTC. Its translation: CASSPGTSGRDEQFF.

This clone has only a few counts. V and J are TRBV7-8 and TRBJ1-5; 7 positions agree with TRBD1. The CDR3 loop spans 17 amino acids. V lost 6 bases and J lost 2; bases outside the gene matches: 13. Germline values: CDR1 SGHVS, CDR2 FQNEAQ. The CDR3 reads CASRAEQGRLGNQPQHF. DNA of the CDR3: TGTGCCAGCAGGGCCGAACAGGGGAGGTTGGGCAATCAGCCCCAGCATTTT.

In its sample, this clone was seen a few times. The V gene is TRBV30, the J gene TRBJ2-7, with 13 bases aligning to TRBD2. The V and J ends lost 6 bases and 5 bases, in that order; junction bases with no gene match: 4. Germline-derived CDR1 and CDR2 are GTSNPN and SVGIG (reference sequence). The CDR3 is 13 amino acids. CDR3: CACGTSGTHEQYF. Written as DNA, the CDR3 is TGTGCCTGCGGGACTAGCGGGACCCACGAGCAGTACTTC. The full variable domain, completed using reference TRBV30 and TRBJ2-7, is SQTIHQWPATLVQPVGSPLSLECTVEGTSNPNLYWYRQAAGRGLQLLFYSVGIGQISSEVPQNLSASRPQDRQFILSSKKLLLSDSGFYLCACGTSGTHEQYFGPGTRLTVT.